These 19 T cell receptor beta chains were all obtained from the same sample, sequenced in a study of shared clonotypes between healthy human individuals. Data came from immunoSEQ multiplex PCR; TCRdb stores just in-frame clones and leaves some out. The sample holds roughly 1,100,000 clones; about 74% are singletons and the top ten take approximately 1.5%. Sequencing input: memory CD4+ T cells sorted from blood. Sample subset: CD45RA-negative fraction. These receptors came from a man between 18 and 35 years old in good health.

V usage is TRBV27 and J usage is TRBJ2-7; 11 bases are shared with TRBD1. Per germline, CDR1 MNHEY and CDR2 SMNVEV (reference sequence). The CDR3 sequence is 15 residues long. V lost 6 bases to trimming and J lost 3 bases; unmatched junction nucleotides: 7. The CDR3 DNA reads TGTGCCAGCAGCAGGACAGGGGGCTTGAACTACGAGCAGTACTTC. Its protein is CASSRTGGLNYEQYF.

The chain combines TRBV5-1 with TRBJ2-3; 7 bases fit TRBD2. The CDR3 is 14 amino acids. V was clipped by 6 bases and J by 0 bases; unmatched bases: 4. Per germline, CDR1 SGHRS and CDR2 YFSETQ. CDR3 sequence (DNA): TGCGCCAGCACCATCGGGGGGAGCACAGATACGCAGTATTTT. The encoded protein is CASTIGGSTDTQYF.

The rearrangement links TRBV9 to TRBJ1-6, with D possibly TRBD1 on 6 matching bases. Germline values: CDR1 SGDLS, CDR2 YYNGEE. The CDR3 length is 13 residues. Trimming took off 7 bases at V and 15 bases at J, with 20 bases between the two ends. As DNA, the CDR3 is TGTGCCAGCGGAGGGGGGCAGATGAAGCTCCTCCACTTT. Protein product: CASGGGQMKLLHF.

In its sample, this clone was seen a few times. The V call is TRBV7-2, the J call TRBJ2-1, with TRBD1 identical over 8 bases. With 2 bases clipped from V and 5 bases from J, the junction kept 5 bases outside the gene matches. This CDR3 spans 15 amino acids. Germline-derived CDR1 and CDR2 are SGHTA and FQGNSA. In nucleotides, the CDR3 is TGTGCCAGCAGCTTATCACAGGGGGGCCACAATGAGCAGTTCTTC. This translates into CASSLSQGGHNEQFF.

The rearrangement links TRBV30 to TRBJ2-7; the match to TRBD2 covers 7 bases. Germline CDR1 reads GTSNPN; CDR2 reads SVGIG (reference sequence). The V segment lost 2 bases and the J segment 0 bases; nucleotides outside the gene matches: 7. This CDR3 comprises 15 residues. CDR3 in amino acids: CAWSILRTSSYEQYF. In DNA form, the CDR3 reads TGTGCCTGGAGTATCCTACGGACTAGCTCCTACGAGCAGTACTTC.

This sequence joins TRBV19 and TRBJ1-2; no firm D call. In germline, CDR1 is LNHDA, CDR2 SQIVND (reference sequence). Trimming removed 6 bases at V and 3 bases at J, with 17 bases between. The CDR3 contains 15 residues. In DNA, the CDR3 is TGTGCCAGTAGCCGGGATATGGGAGGGTACTATGGCTACACCTTC. Amino acid sequence: CASSRDMGGYYGYTF.

The V gene is TRBV27, the J gene TRBJ2-5, with 8 bases that match TRBD2. Germline CDR1 MNHEY, CDR2 SMNVEV (reference sequence). The CDR3 spans 14 residues. V was pared by 6 bases and J by 1 base, with 4 bases of the junction left unmatched. CDR3 DNA: TGTGCCAGCAGAGGACTAGCAGCCCAAGAGACCCAGTACTTC. Its protein is CASRGLAAQETQYF.

The genes are TRBV4-3 and TRBJ2-1; 14 bases are a match to TRBD2. Germline lookup yields CDR1 LGHNA and CDR2 YSLEER. The CDR3 spans 16 residues. The junction had 4 bases not matched to a gene; V was cut back by 0 bases and J by 9 bases. The CDR3 here is CASSQDRLAGGGEQFF. CDR3 DNA sequence: TGCGCCAGCAGCCAAGATAGACTAGCGGGAGGGGGTGAGCAGTTCTTC.

This sequence joins TRBV18 and TRBJ1-6; D is undetermined. The CDR3 runs 14 residues. The ends were cut back, 2 bases at V and 5 bases at J, with 7 bases in the middle. Germline loops: CDR1 KGHSH, CDR2 LQKENI. The CDR3, as DNA: TGTGCCAGCTCACCAGAAGTGAATAATTCACCCCTCCACTTT. It is translated as CASSPEVNNSPLHF.

As for this clone: Sequence at one end of the junction differs from germline and may be a read error. This chain connects TRBV13 to TRBJ2-7; possible D gene TRBD1, 6 bases. The CDR3 is 14 amino acids. Germline loops: CDR1 PRHDT, CDR2 FYEKMQ (reference sequence). The CDR3 region is CASSIGQLAYEQYF. In DNA, the CDR3 is TGTGCCAGCAGCATAGGACAGCTAGCCTACGAGCAGTACTTC.

The sample holds a few counts of this clone. The chain joins TRBV7-9 to TRBJ2-6; 8 nucleotides agree with TRBD1. Germline CDR1 SEHNR, CDR2 FQNEAQ (reference sequence). V shed 5 bases and J 2 bases; nucleotides not matched to a gene: 8. The CDR3 is made up of 17 amino acids. The CDR3 loop is CASSKDRVLAGANVLTF. CDR3 DNA: TGTGCCAGCAGCAAGGACAGGGTTTTGGCTGGGGCCAACGTCCTGACTTTC.

The chain links TRBV5-8 to TRBJ1-6, with a weak D call TRBD1 (6 bases). Germline values: CDR1 SGHTS, CDR2 YDEGEE. The ends were cut back, 2 bases at V and 10 bases at J, with 13 bases in the middle. This CDR3 is built from 14 residues. CDR3 protein: CASSFTRGDSPLHF. For the CDR3, the DNA is TGTGCCAGCAGCTTTACCAGGGGAGACTCACCCCTCCACTTT. Full variable domain (remainder filled in from reference TRBV5-8 and TRBJ1-6): EAGVTQSPTHLIKTRGQQATLRCSPISGHTSVYWYQQALGLGLQFLLWYDEGEERNRGNFPPRFSGRQFPNYSSELNVNALELEDSALYLCASSFTRGDSPLHFGNGTRLTVT.

Regarding this clone: The sample holds other DNA sequences that translate to the same CDR3. The chain is built from TRBV28 and TRBJ2-7, with TRBD1 identical over 7 bases. Germline-derived CDR1 and CDR2 are MDHEN and SYDVKM. The CDR3 totals 13 residues. Trimming cost V 6 bases and J 3 bases; bases outside gene matches: 5. The CDR3, as DNA: TGTGCCAGCAGGGGAACAGGGGACTACGAGCAGTACTTC. This codes for CASRGTGDYEQYF.

This chain joins TRBV5-5 and TRBJ2-5; 7 nucleotides align to TRBD2. The germline gives CDR1 SGHKS, CDR2 YYEKEE (reference sequence). V lost 4 bases, J lost 5 bases, and 8 bases stayed unmatched. The CDR3 runs 14 residues. The CDR3 protein is CASSRVGGTETQYF. The CDR3 region has the DNA TGTGCCAGCAGCCGTGTGGGAGGGACGGAGACCCAGTACTTC.

The CDR3: CASSESTSGGRDTQYF. CDR3 in DNA: TGTGCCAGCAGTGAATCGACTAGCGGGGGGAGGGATACGCAGTATTTT. The gene calls are TRBV2 and TRBJ2-3; 13 nucleotides agree with TRBD2. Per the germline V gene, CDR1 is SNHLY and CDR2 is FYNNEI. The V and J ends lost 2 bases and 6 bases, in that order; junction bases with no gene match: 5. The CDR3 totals 16 residues.

This CDR3 is CASSLGESELGYTF. In DNA, the CDR3 is TGCGCCAGCAGCTTGGGGGAGAGCGAGCTTGGCTACACCTTC. V is TRBV5-1 and J is TRBJ1-2, with unresolved D. V lost 0 bases to trimming and J lost 7 bases, with 13 bases between them. CDR3 length: 14 residues. Germline V gene lookup returns CDR1 SGHRS and CDR2 YFSETQ.

This clone occurred once. The chain recombines TRBV5-4 with TRBJ2-3, with 7 bases fitting TRBD2. V lost 4 bases, J lost 1 base, and 15 bases stayed unmatched. The V gene's germline CDR1 is SGHNT and CDR2 YYREEE (reference sequence). The CDR3 has 18 residues. The CDR3, as DNA: TGTGCCAGCAGCCCGGGGGGAGACAGCCCCCTCGGCACAGATACGCAGTATTTT. Its protein is CASSPGGDSPLGTDTQYF.

As concerns this clone: Other DNA sequences in the sample encode the same CDR3. The chain combines TRBV7-2 with TRBJ2-5; D ambiguous. The germline V and J ends were trimmed by 5 bases and 2 bases, with 6 bases remaining between them. This CDR3 is 12 amino acids long. Germline V gene sequence: CDR1 SGHTA, CDR2 FQGNSA. The chain's CDR3 is CASSVQQETQYF. The CDR3 DNA reads TGTGCCAGCAGCGTGCAGCAAGAGACCCAGTACTTC. Together with reference TRBV7-2 and TRBJ2-5, the CDR3 gives the full variable domain: GAGVSQSPSNKVTEKGKDVELRCDPISGHTALYWYRQSLGQGLEFLIYFQGNSAPDKSGLPSDRFSAERTGGSVSTLTIQRTQQEDSAVYLCASSVQQETQYFGPGTRLLVL.

The chain carries TRBV5-4 and TRBJ1-3; 7 bases agree with TRBD1. CDR1 is SGHNT and CDR2 is YYREEE in the germline V gene (reference sequence). This CDR3 has 15 amino acids. V lost 4 bases, J lost 0 bases, and 4 bases stayed unmatched. The CDR3 spells CASSAGQASGNTIYF. The CDR3 DNA reads as TGTGCCAGCAGCGCTGGACAGGCCTCTGGAAACACCATATATTTT.